This T cell receptor (beta chain) was documented in a study of T cells after yellow fever vaccination. General study points: Abundant clonotypes (contaminants from the bulk population) could be present in FACS-sorted repertoires. Weaker overall was a secondary response that nonetheless peaked faster, on day 5 versus 15. Clonotypes appearing in both CD4 and CD8 compartments existed, and their share was small. Booster samples showed a return of most primary-vaccination clones (roughly 96% CD4, around 88% CD8).

TCRdb re-derived calls from the 5' RACE reads in MiXCR, one entry per CDR3 protein. Of around 350,000 distinct CDR3 sequences in the sample, roughly 10% were seen once. In the case of this clonotype: Its antigen is not identified.

CDR3 length: 17 amino acids. Germline V CDR1 and CDR2: SEHNR, FQNEAQ (reference sequence). The V end lost 3 bases, the J end lost 0 bases, and 17 bases lay between the germline ends. The chain links TRBV7-9 to TRBJ1-1; D is unclear. The TCR originated in a man in his late teens or twenties who received the YFV17D yellow fever vaccine. The sample was PBMCs, taken on the day of the first yellow fever vaccination. CDR3 amino acids: CASSLRVMGPMNTEAFF. Written as DNA, the CDR3 is TGTGCCAGCAGCTTGAGGGTCATGGGCCCTATGAACACTGAAGCTTTCTTT.